These 24 T cell receptor beta chains share one sample of origin, sequenced in a study of CD8 T cells in Susac syndrome. Random hexamers were used to reverse transcribe roughly 0.5 to 1 ug of RNA. TCRdb redid the calling of the immunoSEQ multiplex PCR reads with MiXCR, one entry per CDR3 protein. The sample carries approximately 180,000 distinct CDR3 sequences, around nine tenths recorded once. Input material: CD4+ T cells from PBMCs. Receptors originate from a human donor with Susac syndrome.

This clonotype was seen a few times. This chain connects TRBV25-1 to TRBJ1-6, with TRBD1 identical over 10 bases. CDR1 MGHDK and CDR2 SYGVNS come from the germline V gene. The J segment lost 7 bases and the V segment lost 4 bases, leaving 1 base of the junction unmatched. The CDR3 sequence is 14 residues long. CDR3 protein: CASSVDRGNSPLHF. The CDR3 DNA reads as TGTGCCAGCAGTGTGGACAGGGGGAATTCACCCCTCCACTTT.

The genes are TRBV5-1 and TRBJ2-1, with TRBD2 identical over 10 bases. V lost 1 base, J lost 9 bases, and 7 bases stayed unmatched. This CDR3 region has 15 residues. Germline V gene data show CDR1 as SGHRS and CDR2 as YFSETQ. The CDR3 DNA sequence: TGCGCCAGCAGCTTGAGAGCGGGGGGGCTCAGTGAGCAGTTCTTC. Translation: CASSLRAGGLSEQFF.

V and J are TRBV5-1 and TRBJ2-3; TRBD2 agrees at 13 bases. This CDR3 is 17 amino acids long. The junction had 9 bases not matched to a gene; V was cut back by 4 bases and J by 4 bases. Germline V CDR1 and CDR2: SGHRS, YFSETQ. CDR3 DNA sequence: TGCGCCAGCAGCCCACCAACTAGCGGGGGGGGGTCAGATACGCAGTATTTT. Protein product: CASSPPTSGGGSDTQYF.

The chain has TRBV6-5 and TRBJ2-5; TRBD1 matches 10 bases. Germline loops: CDR1 MNHEY, CDR2 SVGAGI. V lost 4 bases, J lost 6 bases, and 11 bases stayed unmatched. CDR3 length equals 16 residues. CDR3 region: CASSSRPGQGIQTQYF. The CDR3 nucleotides read TGTGCCAGCAGTTCCCGGCCGGGACAGGGGATACAGACCCAGTACTTC.

This chain joins TRBV4-2 and TRBJ2-1; 8 nucleotides align to TRBD2. Trimming cost V 0 bases and J 4 bases; bases outside gene matches: 5. CDR1 and CDR2 from the germline V gene are LGHNA and YNFKEQ. The CDR3 is 16 amino acids. The DNA of the CDR3 is TGTGCCAGCAGCCAAGACGTCGGGGGGGCTTACAATGAGCAGTTCTTC. Translated: CASSQDVGGAYNEQFF.

The chain recombines TRBV30 with TRBJ1-5, with D tentatively TRBD1 (5 bases). Between the trimmed V and J ends, which lost 0 bases and 3 bases, there was a span of 18 bases. Germline V lookup: CDR1 GTSNPN, CDR2 SVGIG (reference sequence). The CDR3 loop spans 17 amino acids. The CDR3 coding sequence is TGTGCCTGGAGTGTATCTTGGAGGGGCGGAATCAATCAGCCCCAGCATTTT. Its translation is CAWSVSWRGGINQPQHF.

This clonotype has only one observation. The chain joins TRBV19 to TRBJ2-5; TRBD1 aligns across 9 bases. Trimming removed 4 bases from V and 5 bases from J; junction bases left unmatched: 5. There are 14 residues in the CDR3. The germline V gene encodes CDR1 LNHDA and CDR2 SQIVND (reference sequence). As DNA, the CDR3 is TGTGCCAGTAGTACGACAGGGGGTCGTGAGACCCAGTACTTC. It specifies CASSTTGGRETQYF.

The genes are TRBV6-5 and TRBJ2-7; perhaps TRBD1 as D (7 bases). Germline V gene data show CDR1 as MNHEY and CDR2 as SVGAGI. The CDR3 is 13 residues long. Trimming cost V 7 bases and J 3 bases, with 13 bases left between them. CDR3 protein: CASTGGTDYEQYF. CDR3 sequence (DNA): TGTGCCAGCACAGGAGGGACAGACTACGAGCAGTACTTC.

The V and J genes are TRBV10-3 and TRBJ2-1, with no clear D. Trimming took off 3 bases at V and 9 bases at J, with 12 bases between the two ends. From germline, CDR1 is ENHRY and CDR2 SYGVKD. This CDR3 contains 13 residues. CDR3 bases: TGTGCCATCAGTGACTCAAAGTCTCCTGAGCAGTTCTTC. This sequence encodes CAISDSKSPEQFF.

The chain carries TRBV30 and TRBJ2-7; the D gene is possibly TRBD2 (6 bases). Trimming left V 2 bases short and J 6 bases short, with 14 bases between. The CDR3 loop spans 13 amino acids. Looked up from germline, CDR1 is GTSNPN and CDR2 is SVGIG (reference sequence). The CDR3 DNA reads as TGTGCCTGGAGTTTTGAGGGAGCGGGCGAGCAGTACTTC. Translating it yields CAWSFEGAGEQYF. Full variable domain (outside the CDR3, taken from reference TRBV30 and TRBJ2-7): SQTIHQWPATLVQPVGSPLSLECTVEGTSNPNLYWYRQAAGRGLQLLFYSVGIGQISSEVPQNLSASRPQDRQFILSSKKLLLSDSGFYLCAWSFEGAGEQYFGPGTRLTVT.

In this sample, this clonotype turned up once. The CDR3 DNA follows: TGCAGTGCTAGTTCTAGCGGGGGGGAAATGGTTGAGCAGTTCTTC. The encoded protein is CSASSSGGEMVEQFF. J is TRBJ2-1 and V is TRBV20-1, with 12 nucleotides matching TRBD2. V shed 3 bases, J shed 9 bases, and the junction held 9 bases outside the gene matches. In germline, CDR1 is DFQATT, CDR2 SNEGSKA (reference sequence). The length of the CDR3 is 15 residues.

The chain carries TRBV5-1 and TRBJ2-2; 11 nucleotides match TRBD2. This CDR3 is 16 amino acids long. CDR1 is SGHRS and CDR2 is YFSETQ in the germline V gene. V lost 4 bases to trimming and J lost 4 bases; unmatched junction nucleotides: 6. CDR3 in DNA: TGCGCCAGCAGCCGGGGACTAGCGGATATCACCGGGGAGCTGTTTTTT. It is translated as CASSRGLADITGELFF.

The V call is TRBV7-9, the J call TRBJ2-2, with 8 positions matching TRBD1. Germline trimming cut 5 bases from V and 6 bases from J; bases unmatched to any gene: 5. Germline values: CDR1 SEHNR, CDR2 FQNEAQ (reference sequence). CDR3 size: 14 residues. CDR3 nucleotide sequence: TGTGCCAGCAGCCAGGACAGGGCTGCCGGGGAGCTGTTTTTT. Amino acids: CASSQDRAAGELFF.

The genes are TRBV5-1 and TRBJ1-6; D possibly corresponds to TRBD1 (6 bases). The CDR3 loop spans 15 amino acids. Trimming took off 0 bases at V and 8 bases at J, with 12 bases between the two ends. The germline V gene has CDR1 SGHRS and CDR2 YFSETQ. The CDR3, as DNA: TGCGCCAGCAGCTTGGCCGGGACAAATTATTCACCCCTCCACTTT. As protein: CASSLAGTNYSPLHF.

A word on this clonotype: The germline gene is not matched at one end of the junction; a read error may be the cause. This chain links TRBV24-1 with TRBJ2-5; D is perhaps TRBD2 (5 bases). This CDR3 contains 15 residues. The germline gives CDR1 KGHDR, CDR2 SFDVKD. The CDR3 here is CATSDSRGSAETQYF. CDR3 bases: TGTGCCACCAGCGATTCCCGGGGAAGCGCGGAGACCCAGTACTTC.

V and J are TRBV7-9 and TRBJ2-7; 7 bases line up with TRBD1. Per the germline V gene, CDR1 is SEHNR and CDR2 is FQNEAQ (reference sequence). J was trimmed by 0 bases and V by 3 bases; bases with no gene match: 5. This CDR3 has 15 amino acids. The CDR3 DNA follows: TGTGCCAGCAGCTTGACAGGGCCCAGCTCCTACGAGCAGTACTTC. This gives the protein CASSLTGPSSYEQYF.

This rearrangement joins TRBV9 to TRBJ2-7; D is ambiguous. The CDR3 has 15 amino acids. The V gene's germline CDR1 is SGDLS and CDR2 YYNGEE. The germline V and J ends were trimmed by 0 bases and 0 bases, with 10 bases remaining between them. The CDR3 protein is CASSVEPFPSYEQYF. Here the CDR3 DNA reads TGTGCCAGCAGCGTAGAACCTTTCCCCTCCTACGAGCAGTACTTC.

V usage is TRBV4-1 and J usage is TRBJ1-5, with a possible D match to TRBD1 (6 bases). Germline V gene data show CDR1 as MGHRA and CDR2 as YSYEKL. This CDR3 is built from 16 residues. Trimming shortened V by 6 bases and J by 4 bases, and 19 bases separated the two germline ends. As DNA, the CDR3 is TGCGCCAGCAGGCCAACGGGCCGGGGGGCAAATCAGCCCCAGCATTTT. As protein: CASRPTGRGANQPQHF.

The CDR3 loop reads CASSPGTDNSPLHF. In DNA, the CDR3 is TGTGCCAGCTCACCCGGGACAGATAATTCACCCCTCCACTTT. The chain links TRBV18 to TRBJ1-6; TRBD1 matches at 7 bases. The germline CDR1 and CDR2 sequences are KGHSH and LQKENI. Trimming took 3 bases from V and 5 from J; bases not matched to a gene: 1. The CDR3 sequence is 14 residues long.

The V call is TRBV28, the J call TRBJ2-2; possibly TRBD2 for D (6 bases). This CDR3 is built from 14 residues. V lost 3 bases and J 6 bases, leaving 11 bases between the germline ends. Germline V gene sequence: CDR1 MDHEN, CDR2 SYDVKM. Here the CDR3 DNA reads TGTGCCAGCAGTTTCGGGGGAAGGTCCGGGGAGCTGTTTTTT. Protein: CASSFGGRSGELFF.

V is TRBV27 and J is TRBJ2-1; tentative D call: TRBD2 (5 bases). The CDR3 sequence is 17 residues long. The V gene's germline CDR1 is MNHEY and CDR2 SMNVEV (reference sequence). Between the trimmed V and J ends, which lost 6 bases and 1 base, there was a span of 19 bases. The CDR3, as DNA: TGTGCCAGCAGACCCGACGATGCGGGTTCATCCTACAATGAGCAGTTCTTC. It specifies CASRPDDAGSSYNEQFF.

The chain combines TRBV6-2 or TRBV6-3 with TRBJ2-7; D is unclear. The CDR3 consists of 13 residues. Germline CDR1 and CDR2: MNHEY and SVGEGT. The germline V and J ends were trimmed by 6 bases and 3 bases, with 12 bases remaining between them. The CDR3 reads CASSPSGFYEQYF. The CDR3 region has the DNA TGTGCCAGCAGCCCGAGTGGTTTCTACGAGCAGTACTTC.

This clonotype was seen only once. The chain joins TRBV12-3 or TRBV12-4 to TRBJ1-1; 8 nucleotides agree with TRBD1. This CDR3 region has 14 residues. The junction had 7 bases not matched to a gene; V was cut back by 5 bases and J by 5 bases. The CDR3 protein is CASSPRTGRTEAFF. CDR3 coding DNA: TGTGCCAGCAGTCCCAGGACAGGGAGGACTGAAGCTTTCTTT.

This sequence joins TRBV24-1 and TRBJ2-2; D gene ambiguous. The germline V gene has CDR1 KGHDR and CDR2 SFDVKD. V lost 4 bases, J lost 8 bases, and 13 bases lay in between. The length of the CDR3 is 14 residues. The CDR3 sequence is CATSDIAHLGELFF. CDR3 nucleotides: TGTGCCACCAGTGACATTGCTCATTTAGGGGAGCTGTTTTTT.